The sequence of this TCR beta chain was determined in a study of blood T cell repertoires in COVID-19 (dated by TCRdb to 2018 to 2021). At the level of the whole study: The collaborator samples originated in the United States, Italy and Spain and spanned the acute and convalescent phases of COVID-19. The prospective study material was composed of cDNA or gDNA derived from T cells, B-cell-depleted T cells, or PBMCs. Deeply sampled blood TCRbeta repertoires from subjects exposed to, actively infected with, or recovered from COVID-19 were included in the dataset. The repertoires were released in a freely available public database meant as a resource for research on the immune response to SARS-CoV-2. Samples came from the ongoing ImmuneRACE study (first 160 participants) plus 1,254 subjects from 6 global collaborators. A de-identified subject ID, COVID-19 status, age in years and sex were almost always included in the sample metadata. HLA class I and class II types, where available, came from metadata supplied by the sample provider rather than from assay-based typing. Overall study results and their limits: Clinical and demographic metadata were provided uncurated, with the amount varying by source and participant.

A word on this clone: It lacks a known antigen. No clone much larger than this one lies a single base away; base qualities are absent.

TCRbeta CDR3 regions were amplified from genomic DNA using the immunoSEQ Assay, a bias-controlled multiplex PCR. The authors processed their data as follows. The number of nucleated cells in each sample was estimated from the amplification of reference gene primers within the assay. To quantify the absolute abundance of each unique TCRbeta CDR3 rearrangement, sequence reads were collapsed and filtered. For each sample, productive Simpson clonality was calculated as the square root of Simpson's diversity index over productive rearrangements. The source is immuneACCESS, and TCRdb retained only in-frame sequences with V and J called. Part of the clones is not carried over; for the studies checked, unresolved V genes explain less than half of this, and the remainder is unexplained. From that table come the V and J calls and clone size; the DNA was used to work out D and trimming. Present in this sample are about 260,000 clones, almost 85% of which were seen just once. 1.9% of the sample is in the top ten clones.

For this chain, trimming is 3 bases at the V end and 1 base at the J end, and the number of junction bases without a gene match is 7. CDR1 and CDR2 (LNHDA, SQIVND) derive from the germline V gene (reference sequence). The CDR3 starts with the cysteine, ends with the phenylalanine, and has 19 residues. The retained sequence is limited to the CDR3, 57 bases, with the frame set at the first base. Each collaborating institution followed its own protocols to collect whole blood in K2EDTA tubes. Collaborator samples were shipped for TCRbeta analysis as frozen whole blood, isolated PBMCs, or DNA extracted from either sample type.

The clonotype originates from a woman of 80 years or more with acute or convalescent COVID-19. The chain employs TRBV19 and TRBJ2-2; 14 junctional bases match TRBD2. Sample: peripheral blood. The sequenced DNA: TGTGCCAGTAGTATCGGACTAGCGGGGGGCCGGGGGAACACCGGGGAGCTGTTTTTT. It is translated as CASSIGLAGGRGNTGELFF.